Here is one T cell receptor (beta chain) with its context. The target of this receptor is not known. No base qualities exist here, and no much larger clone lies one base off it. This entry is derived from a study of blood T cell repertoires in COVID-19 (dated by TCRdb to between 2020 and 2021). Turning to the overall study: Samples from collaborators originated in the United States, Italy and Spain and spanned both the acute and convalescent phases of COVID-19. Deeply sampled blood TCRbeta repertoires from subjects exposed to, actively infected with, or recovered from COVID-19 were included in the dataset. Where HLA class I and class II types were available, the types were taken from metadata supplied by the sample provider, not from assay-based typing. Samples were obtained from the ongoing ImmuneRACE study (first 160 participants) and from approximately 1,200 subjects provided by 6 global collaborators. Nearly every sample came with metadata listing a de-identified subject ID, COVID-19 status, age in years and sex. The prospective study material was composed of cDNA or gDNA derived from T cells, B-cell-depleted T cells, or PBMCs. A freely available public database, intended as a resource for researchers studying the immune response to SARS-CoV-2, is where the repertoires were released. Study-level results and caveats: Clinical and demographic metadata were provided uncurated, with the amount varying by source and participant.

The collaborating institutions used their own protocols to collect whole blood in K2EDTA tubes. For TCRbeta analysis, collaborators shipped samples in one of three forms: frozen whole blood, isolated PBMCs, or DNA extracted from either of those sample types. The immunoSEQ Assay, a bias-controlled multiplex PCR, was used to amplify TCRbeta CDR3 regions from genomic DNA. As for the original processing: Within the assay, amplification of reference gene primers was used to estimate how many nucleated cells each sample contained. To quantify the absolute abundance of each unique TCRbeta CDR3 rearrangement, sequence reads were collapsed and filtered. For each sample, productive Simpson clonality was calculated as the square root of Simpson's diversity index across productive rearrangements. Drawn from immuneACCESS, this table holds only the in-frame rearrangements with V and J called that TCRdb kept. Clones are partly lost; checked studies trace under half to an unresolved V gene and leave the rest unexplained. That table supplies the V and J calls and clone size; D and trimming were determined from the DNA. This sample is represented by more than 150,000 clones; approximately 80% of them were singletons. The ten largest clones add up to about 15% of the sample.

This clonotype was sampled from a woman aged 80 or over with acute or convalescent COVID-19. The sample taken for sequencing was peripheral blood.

In nucleotide form, the sequence is TGTGCCAGCAGCACCAGTCGACTAGCGGGGAACAATGAGCAGTTCTTC. Its product reads: CASSTSRLAGNNEQFF. Rearrangement joined TRBV9 to TRBJ2-1, and 11 bases in between align with TRBD2. At the junction V is shortened by 4 bases and J by 5 bases; bases outside the gene matches: 8. Including the terminal cysteine and phenylalanine, the CDR3 comprises 16 residues. Of the read, only the CDR3 DNA is kept; its 48 bases are in frame from base 1. As encoded in the germline V gene, CDR1 is SGDLS while CDR2 is YYNGEE.